These T cell receptor beta chains were read from a single sample in a study of T cells in Graves' hyperthyroidism and ophthalmopathy. TCRdb used MiXCR to reprocess the multiplex PCR reads, holding one entry per CDR3 protein. The sample lists 200,000 to 300,000 distinct CDR3 sequences; roughly 17% were seen once. The sequenced sample was blood. These receptors were collected from a woman in her late teens or twenties with Graves' ophthalmopathy. CDR3s include the opening cysteine and the closing phenylalanine or tryptophan. Each record gives: D gene, V gene, J gene, clone size, CDR3 DNA, CDR3 protein. D genes are given only for firm matches. The size entry is marked missing in some rows and otherwise reads once, few, many or a size class.

D: TRBD1; V: TRBV7-3; J: TRBJ1-2; size: many; DNA: TGTGCCAGCAGCTTGACAGGGGATGGCTACACCTTC; CDR3: CASSLTGDGYTF
D: NA; V: TRBV28; J: TRBJ2-3; size: few; DNA: TGTGCCATCAATTCGATCGGGCGGCGAAGCACAGATACGCAGTATTTT; CDR3: CAINSIGRRSTDTQYF
D: TRBD1; V: TRBV4-1; J: TRBJ1-1; size: many; DNA: TGCGCCAGCAGCCAAGATGAGACAGGGCTTAGTGAAGCTTTCTTT; CDR3: CASSQDETGLSEAFF
D: TRBD1; V: TRBV2; J: TRBJ1-6; size: many; DNA: TGTGCCAGCAGTGATTCCGAGACAGGGTGGACAGACTCCTATAATTCACCCCTCCACTTT; CDR3: CASSDSETGWTDSYNSPLHF
D: TRBD2; V: TRBV19; J: TRBJ2-1; size: NA; DNA: TGTGCCAGTAGTAACAAGGGACTAGCGGGAGTGGGATACAATGAGCAGTTCTTC; CDR3: CASSNKGLAGVGYNEQFF
D: NA; V: TRBV10-3; J: TRBJ2-4; size: few; DNA: TGTGCCACCATGACCCCCCTGGGCGACATTCAGTACTTC; CDR3: CATMTPLGDIQYF
D: NA; V: TRBV7-8; J: TRBJ1-5; size: many; DNA: TGTGCCAGCAGCCCTAGCTCTAATCAGCCCCAGCATTTT; CDR3: CASSPSSNQPQHF
D: NA; V: TRBV4-2; J: TRBJ1-1; size: many; DNA: TGTGCCAGCAGCCAAGAAGAGGGCACTGAAGCTTTCTTT; CDR3: CASSQEEGTEAFF
D: NA; V: TRBV7-9; J: TRBJ2-3; size: many; DNA: TGTGCCAGCAGCCCGGACCACTCCAGGTATTTT; CDR3: CASSPDHSRYF
D: NA; V: TRBV12-3/TRBV12-4; J: TRBJ1-3; size: many; DNA: TGTGCCAGCATACCTCGAGGTCCTGGAAACACCATATATTTT; CDR3: CASIPRGPGNTIYF
D: TRBD2; V: TRBV9; J: TRBJ2-1; size: NA; DNA: TGTGCCAGCAGCGTTAGCGGGTTCAAGAACAATGAGCAGTTCTTC; CDR3: CASSVSGFKNNEQFF
D: TRBD1; V: TRBV28; J: TRBJ1-2; size: many; DNA: TGTGCCAGCAACAGGGGCCCTCTAAGGTATGGCTACACCTTC; CDR3: CASNRGPLRYGYTF
D: TRBD2; V: TRBV7-8; J: TRBJ2-3; size: many; DNA: TGTGCCAGCAGCTCCGGACTAGGTAGTTACACAGATACGCAGTATTTT; CDR3: CASSSGLGSYTDTQYF
D: NA; V: TRBV7-9; J: TRBJ1-2; size: many; DNA: TGTGCCAGCAGCTTAGTTTCCGACTATGGCTACACCTTC; CDR3: CASSLVSDYGYTF
D: NA; V: TRBV20-1; J: TRBJ2-7; size: many; DNA: TGCAGTGCTTCGGGGGACGGCGAGCTCTACTACGAGCAGTACTTC; CDR3: CSASGDGELYYEQYF
D: NA; V: TRBV2; J: TRBJ2-7; size: many; DNA: TGTGCCAGCAGTGAAAACAGATTCTACGAGCAGTACTTC; CDR3: CASSENRFYEQYF
D: NA; V: TRBV3-1; J: TRBJ1-3; size: many; DNA: TGTGCCAGCAGCCAAGACAGCTCTGGAAACACCATATATTTT; CDR3: CASSQDSSGNTIYF
D: NA; V: TRBV2; J: TRBJ1-1; size: many; DNA: TGTGCCCCGGGGGTAGGGAACACTGAAGCTTTCTTT; CDR3: CAPGVGNTEAFF